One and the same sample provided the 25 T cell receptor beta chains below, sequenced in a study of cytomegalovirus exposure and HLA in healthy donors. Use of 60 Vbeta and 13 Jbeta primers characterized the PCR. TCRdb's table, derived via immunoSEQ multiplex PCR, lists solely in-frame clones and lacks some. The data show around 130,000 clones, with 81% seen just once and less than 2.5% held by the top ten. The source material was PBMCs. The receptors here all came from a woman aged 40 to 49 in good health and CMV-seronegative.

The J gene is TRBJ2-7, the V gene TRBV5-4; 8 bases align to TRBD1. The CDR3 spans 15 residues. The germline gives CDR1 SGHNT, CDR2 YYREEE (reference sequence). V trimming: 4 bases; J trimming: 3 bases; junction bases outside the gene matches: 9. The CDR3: CASSQGQAKLYEQYF. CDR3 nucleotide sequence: TGTGCCAGCAGCCAGGGACAGGCGAAGCTCTACGAGCAGTACTTC.

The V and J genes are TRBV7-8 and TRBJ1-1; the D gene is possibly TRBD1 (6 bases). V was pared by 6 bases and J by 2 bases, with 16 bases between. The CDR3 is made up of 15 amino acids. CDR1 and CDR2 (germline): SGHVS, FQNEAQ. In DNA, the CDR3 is TGTGCCAGCAGTCCGCAGGGTGGGACAAACACTGAAGCTTTCTTT. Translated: CASSPQGGTNTEAFF. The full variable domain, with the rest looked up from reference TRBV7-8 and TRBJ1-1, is GAGVSQSPRYKVAKRGQDVALRCDPISGHVSLFWYQQALGQGPEFLTYFQNEAQLDKSGLPSDRFFAERPEGSVSTLKIQRTQQEDSAVYLCASSPQGGTNTEAFFGQGTRLTVV.

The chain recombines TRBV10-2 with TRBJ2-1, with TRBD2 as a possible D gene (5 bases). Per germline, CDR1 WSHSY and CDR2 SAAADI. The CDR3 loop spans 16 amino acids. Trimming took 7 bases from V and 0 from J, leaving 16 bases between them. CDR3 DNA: TGCGCCAGCAAAGGGTTAGCGTCCAGCTCCTACAATGAGCAGTTCTTC. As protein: CASKGLASSSYNEQFF.

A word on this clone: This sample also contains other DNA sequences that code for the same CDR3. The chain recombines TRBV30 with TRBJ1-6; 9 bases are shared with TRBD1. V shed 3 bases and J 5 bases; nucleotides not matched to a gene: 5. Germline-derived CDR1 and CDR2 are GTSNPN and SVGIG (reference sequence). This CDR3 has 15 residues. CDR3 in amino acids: CAWSLGDRDNSPLHF. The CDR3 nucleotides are TGTGCCTGGAGCCTCGGGGACAGGGATAATTCACCCCTCCACTTT.

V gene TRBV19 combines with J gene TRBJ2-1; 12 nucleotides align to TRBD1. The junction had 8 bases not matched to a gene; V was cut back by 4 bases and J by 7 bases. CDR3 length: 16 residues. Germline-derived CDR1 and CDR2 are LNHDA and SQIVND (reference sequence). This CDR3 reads CASSTSRDRGRNEQFF. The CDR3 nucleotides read TGTGCCAGTAGTACGAGCCGGGACAGGGGGCGAAATGAGCAGTTCTTC.

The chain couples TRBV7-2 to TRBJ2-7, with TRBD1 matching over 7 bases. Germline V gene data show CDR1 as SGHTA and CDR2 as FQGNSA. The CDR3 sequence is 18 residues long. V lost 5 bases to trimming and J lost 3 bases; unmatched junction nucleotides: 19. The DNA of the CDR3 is TGTGCCAGCAGCCCCGACAGGGCTAGTAGTAAAATTTTCTACGAGCAGTACTTC. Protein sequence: CASSPDRASSKIFYEQYF.

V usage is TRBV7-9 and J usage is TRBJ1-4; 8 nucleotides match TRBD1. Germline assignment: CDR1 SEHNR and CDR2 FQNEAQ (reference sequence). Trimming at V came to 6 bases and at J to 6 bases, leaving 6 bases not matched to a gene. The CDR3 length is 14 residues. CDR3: CASRPTGGDEKLFF. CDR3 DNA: TGTGCCAGCAGACCTACAGGGGGAGATGAAAAACTGTTTTTT.

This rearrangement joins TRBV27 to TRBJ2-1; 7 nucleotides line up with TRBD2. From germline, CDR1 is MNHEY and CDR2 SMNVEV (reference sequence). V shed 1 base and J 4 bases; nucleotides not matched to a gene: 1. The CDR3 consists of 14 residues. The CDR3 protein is CASSLLGLYNEQFF. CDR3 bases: TGTGCCAGCAGTTTATTGGGACTATACAATGAGCAGTTCTTC.

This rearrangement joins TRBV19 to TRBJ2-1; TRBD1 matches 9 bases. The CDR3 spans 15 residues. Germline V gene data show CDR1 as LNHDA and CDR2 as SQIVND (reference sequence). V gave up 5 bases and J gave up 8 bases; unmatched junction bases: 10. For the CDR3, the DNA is TGTGCCAGTAGTCCCACAGGGACAGGGAAGCATGAGCAGTTCTTC. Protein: CASSPTGTGKHEQFF.

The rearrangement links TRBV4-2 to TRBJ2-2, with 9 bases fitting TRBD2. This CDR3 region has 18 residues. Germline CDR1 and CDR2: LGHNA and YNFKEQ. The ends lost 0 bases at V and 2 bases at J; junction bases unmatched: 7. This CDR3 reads CASSQDLAGRLNTGELFF. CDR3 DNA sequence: TGTGCCAGCAGCCAAGACCTAGCGGGAAGGCTAAACACCGGGGAGCTGTTTTTT.

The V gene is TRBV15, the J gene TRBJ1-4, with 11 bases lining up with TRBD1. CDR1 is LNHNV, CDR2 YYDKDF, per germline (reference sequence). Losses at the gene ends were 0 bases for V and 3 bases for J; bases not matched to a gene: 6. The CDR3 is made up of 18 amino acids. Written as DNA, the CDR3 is TGTGCCACCAGCAGAGATGGACAGGGGGCAGGGGCTAATGAAAAACTGTTTTTT. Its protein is CATSRDGQGAGANEKLFF.

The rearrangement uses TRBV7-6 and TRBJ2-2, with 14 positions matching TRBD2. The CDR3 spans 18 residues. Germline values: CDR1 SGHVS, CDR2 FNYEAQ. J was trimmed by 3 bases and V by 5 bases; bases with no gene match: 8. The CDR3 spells CASSPGLAGGPDTGELFF. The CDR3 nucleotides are TGTGCCAGCAGCCCCGGACTAGCGGGAGGCCCCGACACCGGGGAGCTGTTTTTT.

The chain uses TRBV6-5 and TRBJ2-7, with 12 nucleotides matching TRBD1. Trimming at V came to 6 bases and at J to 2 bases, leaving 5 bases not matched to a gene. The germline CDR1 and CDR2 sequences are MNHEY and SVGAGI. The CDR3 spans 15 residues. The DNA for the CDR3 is TGTGCCAGCAGAGACCGGGACAGGGGGCCCTACGAGCAGTACTTC. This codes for CASRDRDRGPYEQYF.

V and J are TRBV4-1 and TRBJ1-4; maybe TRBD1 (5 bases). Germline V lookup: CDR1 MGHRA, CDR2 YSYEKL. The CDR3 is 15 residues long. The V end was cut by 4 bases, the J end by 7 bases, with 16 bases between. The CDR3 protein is CASSRSSGWVEKLFF. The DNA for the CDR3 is TGCGCCAGCAGCCGATCGTCAGGGTGGGTTGAAAAACTGTTTTTT.

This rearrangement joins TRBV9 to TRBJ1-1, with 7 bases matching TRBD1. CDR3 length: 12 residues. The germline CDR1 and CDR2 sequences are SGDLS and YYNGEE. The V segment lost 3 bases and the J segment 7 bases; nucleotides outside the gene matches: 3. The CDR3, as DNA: TGTGCCAGCAGCGATTACAGGGGTGAAGCTTTCTTT. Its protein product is CASSDYRGEAFF. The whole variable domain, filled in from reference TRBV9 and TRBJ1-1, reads DSGVTQTPKHLITATGQRVTLRCSPRSGDLSVYWYQQSLDQGLQFLIQYYNGEERAKGNILERFSAQQFPDLHSELNLSSLELGDSALYFCASSDYRGEAFFGQGTRLTVV.

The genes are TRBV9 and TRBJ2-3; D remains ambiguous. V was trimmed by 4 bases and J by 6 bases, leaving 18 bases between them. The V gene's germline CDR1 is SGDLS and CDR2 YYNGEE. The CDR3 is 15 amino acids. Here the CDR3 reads CASSPREQLKDTQYF. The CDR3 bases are TGTGCCAGCAGCCCCCGTGAACAGCTGAAGGATACGCAGTATTTT.

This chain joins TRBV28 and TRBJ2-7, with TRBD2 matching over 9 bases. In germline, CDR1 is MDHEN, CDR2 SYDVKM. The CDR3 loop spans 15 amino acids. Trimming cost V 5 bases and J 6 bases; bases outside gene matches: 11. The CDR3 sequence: CASSELAGDLGEQYF. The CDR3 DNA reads TGTGCCAGCAGTGAATTAGCGGGAGACTTGGGCGAGCAGTACTTC.

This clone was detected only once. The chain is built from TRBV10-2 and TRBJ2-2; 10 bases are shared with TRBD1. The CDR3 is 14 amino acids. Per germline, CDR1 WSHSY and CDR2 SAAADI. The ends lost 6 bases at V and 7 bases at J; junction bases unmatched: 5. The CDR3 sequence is CASRPGQGFGELFF. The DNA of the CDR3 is TGCGCCAGCAGGCCGGGACAGGGGTTCGGGGAGCTGTTTTTT.

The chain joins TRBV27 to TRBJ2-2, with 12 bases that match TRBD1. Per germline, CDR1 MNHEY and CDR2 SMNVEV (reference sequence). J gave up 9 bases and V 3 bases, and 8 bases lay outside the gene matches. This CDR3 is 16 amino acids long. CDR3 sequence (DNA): TGTGCCAGCAGTTTGGGACAGGGGGCAGTTAGCCGGGAGCTGTTTTTT. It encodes CASSLGQGAVSRELFF.

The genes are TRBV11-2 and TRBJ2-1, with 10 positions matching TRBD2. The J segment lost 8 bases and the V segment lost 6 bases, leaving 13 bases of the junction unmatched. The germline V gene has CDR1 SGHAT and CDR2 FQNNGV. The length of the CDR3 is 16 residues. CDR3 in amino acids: CASSPPGASGSHEQFF. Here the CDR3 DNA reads TGTGCCAGCAGTCCACCGGGGGCTAGCGGGAGCCATGAGCAGTTCTTC.

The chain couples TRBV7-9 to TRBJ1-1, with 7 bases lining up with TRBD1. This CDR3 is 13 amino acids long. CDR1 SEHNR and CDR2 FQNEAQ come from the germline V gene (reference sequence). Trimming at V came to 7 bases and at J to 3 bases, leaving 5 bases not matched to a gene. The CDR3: CASTVTGDTEAFF. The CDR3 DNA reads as TGTGCCAGCACCGTCACAGGGGACACTGAAGCTTTCTTT. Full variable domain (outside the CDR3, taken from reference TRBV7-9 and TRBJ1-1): DTGVSQNPRHKITKRGQNVTFRCDPISEHNRLYWYRQTLGQGPEFLTYFQNEAQLEKSRLLSDRFSAERPKGSFSTLEIQRTEQGDSAMYLCASTVTGDTEAFFGQGTRLTVV.

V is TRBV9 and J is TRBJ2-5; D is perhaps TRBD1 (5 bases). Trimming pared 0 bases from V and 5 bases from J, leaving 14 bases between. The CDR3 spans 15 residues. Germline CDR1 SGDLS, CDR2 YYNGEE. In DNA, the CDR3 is TGTGCCAGCAGCGTAGGGGGCGCTAACGAGGAGACCCAGTACTTC. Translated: CASSVGGANEETQYF.

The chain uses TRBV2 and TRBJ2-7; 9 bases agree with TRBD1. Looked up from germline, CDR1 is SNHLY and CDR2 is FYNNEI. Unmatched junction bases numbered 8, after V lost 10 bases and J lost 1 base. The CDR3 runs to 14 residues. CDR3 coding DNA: TGTGCCATGGGGTACAGGGGGCAGTCCTACGAGCAGTACTTC. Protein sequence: CAMGYRGQSYEQYF.

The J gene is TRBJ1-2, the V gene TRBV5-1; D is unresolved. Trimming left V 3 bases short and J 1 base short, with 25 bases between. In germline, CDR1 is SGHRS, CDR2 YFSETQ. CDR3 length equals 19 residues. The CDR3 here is CASSSQPQYSGSLNYGYTF. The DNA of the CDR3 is TGCGCCAGCAGCTCTCAGCCTCAATATTCAGGATCTCTTAACTATGGCTACACCTTC.

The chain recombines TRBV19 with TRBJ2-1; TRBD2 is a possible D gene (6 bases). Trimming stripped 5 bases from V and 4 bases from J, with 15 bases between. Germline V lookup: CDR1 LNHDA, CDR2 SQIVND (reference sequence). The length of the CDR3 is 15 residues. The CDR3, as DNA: TGTGCCAGTAGTCTCCCCGGGGGAGAGTACAATGAGCAGTTCTTC. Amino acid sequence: CASSLPGGEYNEQFF.